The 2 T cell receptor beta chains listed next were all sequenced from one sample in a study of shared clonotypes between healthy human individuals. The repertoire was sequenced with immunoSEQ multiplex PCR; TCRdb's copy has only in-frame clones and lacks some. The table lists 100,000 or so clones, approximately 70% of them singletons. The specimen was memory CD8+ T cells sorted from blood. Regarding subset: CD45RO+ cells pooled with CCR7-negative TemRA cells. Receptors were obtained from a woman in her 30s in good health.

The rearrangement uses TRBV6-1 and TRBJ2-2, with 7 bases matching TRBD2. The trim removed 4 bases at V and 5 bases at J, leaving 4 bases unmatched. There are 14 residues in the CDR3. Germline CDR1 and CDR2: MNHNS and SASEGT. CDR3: CASSAAGVTGELFF. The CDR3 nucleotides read TGTGCCAGCAGTGCTGCGGGAGTAACCGGGGAGCTGTTTTTT.

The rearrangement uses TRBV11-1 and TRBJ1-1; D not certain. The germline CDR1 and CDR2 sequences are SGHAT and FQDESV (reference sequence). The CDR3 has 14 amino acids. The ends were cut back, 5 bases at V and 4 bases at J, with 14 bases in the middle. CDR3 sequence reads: CASSTSGIGTEAFF. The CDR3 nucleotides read TGTGCCAGCAGCACATCGGGGATTGGCACTGAAGCTTTCTTT. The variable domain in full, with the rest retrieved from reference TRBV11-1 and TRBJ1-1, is EAEVAQSPRYKITEKSQAVAFWCDPISGHATLYWYRQILGQGPELLVQFQDESVVDDSQLPKDRFSAERLKGVDSTLKIQPAELGDSAMYLCASSTSGIGTEAFFGQGTRLTVV.